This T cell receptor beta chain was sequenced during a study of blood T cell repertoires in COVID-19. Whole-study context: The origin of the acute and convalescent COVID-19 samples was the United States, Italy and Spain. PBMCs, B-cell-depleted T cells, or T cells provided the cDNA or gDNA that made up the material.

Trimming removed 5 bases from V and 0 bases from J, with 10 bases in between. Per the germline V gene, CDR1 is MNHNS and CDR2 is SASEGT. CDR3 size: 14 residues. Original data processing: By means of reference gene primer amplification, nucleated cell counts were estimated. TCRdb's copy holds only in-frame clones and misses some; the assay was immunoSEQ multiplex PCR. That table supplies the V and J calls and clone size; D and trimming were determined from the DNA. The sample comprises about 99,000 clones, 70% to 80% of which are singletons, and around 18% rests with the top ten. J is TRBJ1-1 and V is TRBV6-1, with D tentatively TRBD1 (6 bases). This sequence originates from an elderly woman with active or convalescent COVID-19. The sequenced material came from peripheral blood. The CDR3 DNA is TGTGCCAGCAGTTCCCAGGGGATGAACACTGAAGCTTTCTTT. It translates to CASSSQGMNTEAFF.